This TCR beta chain was identified in a study of vaccination and CD4 T cells after COVID-19. At the level of the study: It was a median approximately 92 days after diagnosis, with a range of 35 to 161, that post-COVID samples were drawn.

The germline V gene encodes CDR1 SGHRS and CDR2 YFSETQ. The length of the CDR3 is 13 residues. V was cut by 3 bases and J by 1 base, with 7 bases left in between. As for treatment: approximately nine-day PBMC culture with coronavirus spike peptide pools or control peptides (ViraFEST assay). This clonotype has only a few counts. The antigen is not known. Oncomine TCR Beta short-read sequencing was applied to DNA from cultured CD4+ T cells. Each CDR3 protein is one row after TCRdb ran MiXCR on the PCR reads. The sample shows more than 12,000 distinct CDR3 sequences, roughly 52% of them seen only once. This chain uses TRBV5-1 with TRBJ1-1; D gene unclear. This clonotype originated in a human donor who had recovered from COVID-19. Sequenced: CD4+ T cells from blood, cultured in vitro. CDR3 DNA sequence: TGCGCCAGCAGCTCGGACGGGAACACTGAAGCTTTCTTT. Translated: CASSSDGNTEAFF. The variable domain in full, with the rest retrieved from reference TRBV5-1 and TRBJ1-1, is KAGVTQTPRYLIKTRGQQVTLSCSPISGHRSVSWYQQTPGQGLQFLFEYFSETQRNKGNFPGRFSGRQFSNSRSEMNVSTLELGDSALYLCASSSDGNTEAFFGQGTRLTVV.